The present TCR beta chain was sequenced within a study of blood T cell repertoires in COVID-19. Clones were read by immunoSEQ multiplex PCR, and TCRdb kept only the in-frame ones, dropping some. The profile shows 150,000 to 200,000 clones, more than 70% of them singletons. Germline lookup yields CDR1 LNHDA and CDR2 SQIVND (reference sequence). This CDR3 comprises 12 residues. V was cut by 5 bases and J by 3 bases, with 7 bases left in between. The gene calls are TRBV19 and TRBJ1-1, with D uncertain. The sequencing sample was made of peripheral blood. The receptor comes from a man in his forties with active or convalescent COVID-19. CDR3 nucleotide sequence: TGTGCCAGTAGTCAACAGTACACTGAAGCTTTCTTT. It specifies CASSQQYTEAFF.